This entry features one TCR beta chain sequence. The antigen is unknown. The authors prepared UMI-labeled TRB cDNA libraries by 5' RACE. With the 5' RACE reads reprocessed, TCRdb shows one record per CDR3 protein and no DNA. The sample table sets out over 20,000 distinct CDR3 sequences. The sample comes from a study of CXCR3-negative and CXCR3-positive naive CD8 T cells. Germline V lookup: CDR1 SQVTM, CDR2 ANQGSEA. The CDR3 has 16 amino acids. Study outcomes and limitations: Surface CD5 was comparable between naive subsets; TCR strength was inferred from TRB CDR3 properties. Hydrophobicity of TRB CDR3s was greater in CXCR3-positive naive cells than in CXCR3-negative naive cells. The study found CXCR3 expression partially decreased after cryopreservation and ran most assays on fresh PBMCs.

The sequence was collected from a human donor in good health. Some clones in this sample may be carry-over from other donors' samples. The sequenced sample consisted of naive CXCR3- CD8+ T cells from blood. Sample subset: CD45RO-CCR7+CD27+CD95- naive CD8+ T cells lacking CXCR3 (TNR3-). This chain connects TRBV29-1 to TRBJ2-7; checking the TCRdb D call of TRBD1 is not possible without DNA. CDR3 sequence reads: CSAKGGEAAISYEQYF.